The T cell receptor beta chain under discussion was sequenced for a study of blood T cell repertoires in COVID-19. Across the study: COVID-19 samples from acute and convalescent phases originated in the United States, Italy and Spain. The analysed material was cDNA or gDNA that came from T cells, B-cell-depleted T cells, or PBMCs.

As processed by the authors: By means of reference gene primer amplification, nucleated cell counts were estimated. Data came from immunoSEQ multiplex PCR; TCRdb stores just in-frame clones and leaves some out. V and J calls plus clone size are reproduced from that table; the DNA served to infer D and trimming. The table records 200,000 to 250,000 clones, approximately 80% of them present only once. This CDR3 is built from 17 residues. The V gene end was trimmed by 6 bases and the J gene end by 0 bases; junction bases not matched to a gene: 10. Germline lookup yields CDR1 SNHLY and CDR2 FYNNEI. The sample comprised peripheral blood. The clonotype was recovered from a human donor in a cohort sampled during active COVID-19. The chain combines TRBV2 with TRBJ2-7; 11 bases match TRBD1. In DNA, the CDR3 is TGTGCCAGCAGAACGGGGGCGGGGACAGGGGGCTCCTACGAGCAGTACTTC. Translation: CASRTGAGTGGSYEQYF.